One and the same sample provided the 5 T cell receptor beta chains below, sequenced in a study of cytomegalovirus exposure and HLA in healthy donors. Vbeta (60) and Jbeta (13) primers were used in the PCR. Here immunoSEQ multiplex PCR was the method, and the copy in TCRdb shows in-frame clones only, minus some. The sample lists roughly 160,000 clones, roughly 80% occurring once. Sequenced sample: PBMCs. These receptors all stem from a woman aged 40 to 55 in good health and CMV-seropositive.

The chain has TRBV21-1 and TRBJ1-1; the table's D call of TRBD1 was not tested on the DNA. TRBV21-1 counts as a pseudogene. The CDR3 is 14 amino acids. CDR3 nucleotides: TGTGCCAGCAAGTGGGGGCACCTGAACACTGAAGCTTTCTTT. It is translated as CASKWGHLNTEAFF.

The rearrangement uses TRBV13 and TRBJ2-7; D perhaps matches TRBD2 (5 bases). V gave up 0 bases and J gave up 1 base, with 13 bases separating them. This CDR3 has 16 amino acids. Germline V gives CDR1 PRHDT, CDR2 FYEKMQ (reference sequence). The CDR3 spells CASSLGPGSGSYEQYF. The CDR3, as DNA: TGTGCCAGCAGCTTAGGCCCGGGGTCCGGATCCTACGAGCAGTACTTC.

J is TRBJ1-4 and V is TRBV11-2, with D perhaps matching TRBD1 (6 bases). The V gene's germline CDR1 is SGHAT and CDR2 FQNNGV. The V and J ends lost 6 bases and 10 bases respectively, with 21 bases between them. The CDR3 has 15 amino acids. CDR3 in DNA: TGTGCCAGCAGGGCTAACAGGGACGCCCGCGGAAAACTGTTTTTT. As protein: CASRANRDARGKLFF.

This clone has just a few counts. Here the CDR3 reads CASSYSGLAVNEQFF. Here the CDR3 DNA reads TGTGCCAGCAGTTACTCAGGACTAGCGGTCAATGAGCAGTTCTTC. The chain couples TRBV6-5 to TRBJ2-1; 10 bases are shared with TRBD2. J gave up 6 bases and V 0 bases, and 2 bases lay outside the gene matches. The V gene's germline CDR1 is MNHEY and CDR2 SVGAGI. The CDR3 contains 15 residues.

CDR3 sequence (DNA): TGTGCCAGCAGCTTAACTAGCGGGAGTCGTCGCGAGCAGTTCTTC. Translating it yields CASSLTSGSRREQFF. This sequence joins TRBV13 and TRBJ2-1, with 11 bases that match TRBD2. The CDR3 spans 15 residues. CDR1 is PRHDT, CDR2 FYEKMQ, per germline (reference sequence). The trim removed 2 bases at V and 10 bases at J, leaving 7 bases unmatched.